These T cell receptor beta chains were read from a single sample in a study of blood T cells in healthy people across ages. One entry per CDR3 protein, called by TCRdb with MiXCR from the 5' RACE reads. The sample includes 550,000 to 650,000 distinct CDR3 sequences, around 31% of them seen just once. The sample consisted of blood. All receptors come from a woman at least 80 years old in good health. CDR3s include the opening cysteine and the closing phenylalanine or tryptophan. A D gene is named only where the DNA matches it firmly. Size is omitted from some rows. Given values are once, few, many or a class for expanded clones.

TGTGCCAGCACTCCGGGGACAACCTATGACTACACCTTC	CASTPGTTYDYTF	TRBV12-3/TRBV12-4	TRBJ1-2	NA	NA
TGTGCCAGCAGTACAATTGGGGGGGCCGGCGGGGAGCTGTTTTTT	CASSTIGGAGGELFF	TRBV2	TRBJ2-2	few	NA
TGTGCCTGGAGTGCGACAGGGCGCGGAAACACCATATATTTT	CAWSATGRGNTIYF	TRBV30	TRBJ1-3	few	TRBD1
TGCAGTGCCCTTGGACAGGGGGCGTTAGGTGGCTACACCTTC	CSALGQGALGGYTF	TRBV20-1	TRBJ1-2	many	TRBD1
TGTGCCTGGAGTCCGAGCAAATATGAAAAACTGTTTTTT	CAWSPSKYEKLFF	TRBV30	TRBJ1-4	NA	NA
TGTGCCAGTAGTATAAGGGCAGGGTCCGACTATGGCTACACCTTC	CASSIRAGSDYGYTF	TRBV19	TRBJ1-2	NA	NA
TGTGCCAGCAGCCAAGATAACACCTATAAGCTTGGTACGCAGTATTTT	CASSQDNTYKLGTQYF	TRBV14	TRBJ2-3	many	NA
TGTGCCAGTAGTACGACTAGCGGGGCACTATACGAGCAGTACTTC	CASSTTSGALYEQYF	TRBV19	TRBJ2-7	few	TRBD2
TGCAGTGCTCAAGGACTAGCGGGGGGCCTGGATACGCAGTATTTT	CSAQGLAGGLDTQYF	TRBV20-1	TRBJ2-3	NA	TRBD2
TGTGCCAGCAGTGATCGACAGGGGTGGTACTTC	CASSDRQGWYF	TRBV28	TRBJ2-7	many	TRBD1
TGTGCCAGCAGTTTGGACCACTCCTACGAGCAGTACTTC	CASSLDHSYEQYF	TRBV6-1	TRBJ2-7	few	NA
TGTGCCAGTGCCGGGGACACTGAAGCTTTCTTT	CASAGDTEAFF	TRBV19	TRBJ1-1	NA	NA
TGTGCCAGCAGCTTAACAGCCCGGAACACTGAAGCTTTCTTT	CASSLTARNTEAFF	TRBV7-3	TRBJ1-1	many	NA
TGTGCCAGCAGCCAAGAGGTAGTGTACGCGCAGTATTTT	CASSQEVVYAQYF	TRBV14	TRBJ2-3	many	NA
TGTGCCAGCAGTATCAGGGAGGGCACCGGGGAGCTGTTTTTT	CASSIREGTGELFF	TRBV2	TRBJ2-2	NA	TRBD2